A selection of T cell receptor beta chains follows, all from one sample in a study of blood T cell repertoires in COVID-19. Sequencing was performed with immunoSEQ multiplex PCR; in TCRdb, only in-frame clones are kept and a portion is missing. The table lists under 250,000 clones, 85% to 90% of them singletons, with about 2.5% in the top ten. Sequencing was carried out using peripheral blood. The source of these receptors is a man in his thirties or forties with COVID-19, enrolled during active disease. Both conserved end residues are trimmed from each CDR3. The order of the fields is V gene, J gene, clone size, CDR3 protein. Clone size is shown for a subset of rows, as once, few, many or a class of expanded clone.

>TRBV6-5|TRBJ2-5|.
ANPGQIQETQY
>TRBV9|TRBJ1-1|.
ASALGGGTEAF
>TRBV6-5|TRBJ1-4|.
ASNKGASEKLF
>TRBV7-3|TRBJ1-1|.
ASSSRQGAVTEAF
>TRBV2|TRBJ1-2|.
ASKGGGYGYT
>TRBV4-1|TRBJ1-1|.
ASSRSPSDYQTLAF
>TRBV7-2|TRBJ1-1|.
ASSPWMGVNTEAF
>TRBV29-1|TRBJ2-7|.
SVWTERTYEQY
>TRBV5-1|TRBJ2-3|.
ASSSGRLAGGVTDTQY
>TRBV19|TRBJ2-7|.
ASSSQGGFDEQY
>TRBV6-5|TRBJ2-7|.
ASTGEVREEQY
>TRBV28|TRBJ2-1|.
ASSQLTGTSGRGNEQF
>TRBV19|TRBJ2-7|.
ASSPRQGSFYEQY
>TRBV18|TRBJ2-2|.
ASSTRRTSGSPNTGELF
>TRBV18|TRBJ2-5|few
ASSPDRDRGETQY
>TRBV6-2/TRBV6-3|TRBJ1-5|.
ASCYSRAFNQPQH
>TRBV5-6|TRBJ2-7|.
ASSFVGTSYEQY
>TRBV5-6|TRBJ1-2|few
ASSSRQGNYGYT
>TRBV6-5|TRBJ1-5|.
ASRLHSNQPQH
>TRBV28|TRBJ2-3|.
ASSSNTGWDTQY
>TRBV7-6|TRBJ2-1|.
ASSLYGLAAYNEQF
>TRBV5-1|TRBJ1-2|.
ASSLAGGSNYGYT
>TRBV15|TRBJ2-3|.
ATRREGADTQY
>TRBV28|TRBJ2-2|.
ASMRSQNTGELF
>TRBV27|TRBJ2-1|.
ASPMGADYEQF
>TRBV28|TRBJ2-5|.
ASSSGTTKETQY
>TRBV6-5|TRBJ1-3|.
ASSSGLSGNTIY
>TRBV2|TRBJ2-3|.
ASSAVPPGTGTDTQY
>TRBV6-1|TRBJ2-7|.
ASSESGVISYEQY
>TRBV19|TRBJ1-1|.
ASFLNTEAF
>TRBV6-6|TRBJ2-3|.
ASSMDSMLDTQY
>TRBV27|TRBJ2-5|.
ASSLYGQEDPWKTQY
>TRBV11-1|TRBJ1-1|.
ASSLSMNGEAF
>TRBV28|TRBJ1-4|.
ASSPSRGLREKLF
>TRBV6-6|TRBJ2-5|.
ASSYSPGTGYETQY
>TRBV6-2/TRBV6-3|TRBJ2-7|.
ASSYPGSYEQY
>TRBV10-3|TRBJ1-4|.
ATNPGATNEKLF
>TRBV5-5|TRBJ2-7|.
ASIQGAISYEQY
>TRBV7-2|TRBJ2-7|.
ASSLTLAGPYEQY
>TRBV18|TRBJ2-1|.
ASSPRLAGDNEQF
>TRBV5-1|TRBJ2-7|.
ASYWGIGQPYEQY
>TRBV7-3|TRBJ2-7|.
ASSLMPSGNGYEQY